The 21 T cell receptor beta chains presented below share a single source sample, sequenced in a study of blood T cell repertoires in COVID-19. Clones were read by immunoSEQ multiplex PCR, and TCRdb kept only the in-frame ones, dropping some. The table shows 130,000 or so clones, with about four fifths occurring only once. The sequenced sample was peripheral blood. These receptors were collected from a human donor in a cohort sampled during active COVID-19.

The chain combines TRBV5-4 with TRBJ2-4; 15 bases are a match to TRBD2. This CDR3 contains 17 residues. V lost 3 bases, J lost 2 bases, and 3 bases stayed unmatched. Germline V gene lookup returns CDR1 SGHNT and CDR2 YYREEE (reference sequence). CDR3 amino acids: CASSWTSGRGSKNIQYF. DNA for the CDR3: TGTGCCAGCAGCTGGACTAGCGGGAGGGGGTCCAAAAACATTCAGTACTTC. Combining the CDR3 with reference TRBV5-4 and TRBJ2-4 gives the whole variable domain ETGVTQSPTHLIKTRGQQVTLRCSSQSGHNTVSWYQQALGQGPQFIFQYYREEENGRGNFPPRFSGLQFPNYSSELNVNALELDDSALYLCASSWTSGRGSKNIQYFGAGTRLSVL.

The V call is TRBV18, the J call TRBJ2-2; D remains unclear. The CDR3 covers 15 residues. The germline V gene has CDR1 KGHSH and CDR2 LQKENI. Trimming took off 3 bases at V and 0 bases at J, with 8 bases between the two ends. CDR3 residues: CASSPGATNTGELFF. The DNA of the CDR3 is TGTGCCAGCTCACCGGGCGCGACGAACACCGGGGAGCTGTTTTTT.

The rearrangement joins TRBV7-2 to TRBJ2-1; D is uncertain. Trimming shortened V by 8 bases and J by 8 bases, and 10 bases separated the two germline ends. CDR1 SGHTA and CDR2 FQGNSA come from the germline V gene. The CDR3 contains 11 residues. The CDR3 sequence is CASSELDEQFF. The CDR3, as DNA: TGTGCCAGCTCCGAGTTGGATGAGCAGTTCTTC.

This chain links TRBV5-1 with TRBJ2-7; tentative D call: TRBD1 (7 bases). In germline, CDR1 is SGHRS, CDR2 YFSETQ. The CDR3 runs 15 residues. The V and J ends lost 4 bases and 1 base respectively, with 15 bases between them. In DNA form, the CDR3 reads TGCGCCAGCAGCCCTAGACAGGGAGGATCCTACGAGCAGTACTTC. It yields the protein CASSPRQGGSYEQYF. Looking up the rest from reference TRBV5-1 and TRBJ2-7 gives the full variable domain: KAGVTQTPRYLIKTRGQQVTLSCSPISGHRSVSWYQQTPGQGLQFLFEYFSETQRNKGNFPGRFSGRQFSNSRSEMNVSTLELGDSALYLCASSPRQGGSYEQYFGPGTRLTVT.

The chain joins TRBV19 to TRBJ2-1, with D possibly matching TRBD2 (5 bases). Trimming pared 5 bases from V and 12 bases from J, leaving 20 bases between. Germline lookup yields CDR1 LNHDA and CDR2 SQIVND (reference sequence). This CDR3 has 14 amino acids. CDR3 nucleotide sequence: TGTGCCAGTAGTTTCCCCCTGGACTCAAGAGGGCAGTTCTTC. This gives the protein CASSFPLDSRGQFF.

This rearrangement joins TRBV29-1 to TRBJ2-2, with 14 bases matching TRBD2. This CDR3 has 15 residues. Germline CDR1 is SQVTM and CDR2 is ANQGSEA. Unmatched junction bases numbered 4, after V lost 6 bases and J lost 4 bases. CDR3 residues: CSVVTSGRATGELFF. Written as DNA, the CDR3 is TGCAGCGTGGTGACTAGCGGGAGGGCCACCGGGGAGCTGTTTTTT.

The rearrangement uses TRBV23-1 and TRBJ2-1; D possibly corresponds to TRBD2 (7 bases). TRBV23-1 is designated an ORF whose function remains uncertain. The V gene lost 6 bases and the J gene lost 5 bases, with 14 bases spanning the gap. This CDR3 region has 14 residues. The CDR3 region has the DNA TGCGCCAGCAGAAGGGGGGGAGGGGACAATGAGCAGTTCTTC. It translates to CASRRGGGDNEQFF.

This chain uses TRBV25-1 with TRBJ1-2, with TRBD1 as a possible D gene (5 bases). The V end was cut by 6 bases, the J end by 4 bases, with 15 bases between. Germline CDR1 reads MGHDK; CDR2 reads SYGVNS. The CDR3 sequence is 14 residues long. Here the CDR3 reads CASSVNGGGYGYTF. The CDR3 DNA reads TGTGCCAGCAGCGTCAATGGGGGAGGCTATGGCTACACCTTC.

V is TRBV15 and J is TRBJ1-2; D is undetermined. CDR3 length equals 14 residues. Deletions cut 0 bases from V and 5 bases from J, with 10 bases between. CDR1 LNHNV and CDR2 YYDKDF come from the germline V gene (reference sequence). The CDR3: CATSRDGQVYGYTF. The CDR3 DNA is TGTGCCACCAGCAGAGATGGGCAGGTTTATGGCTACACCTTC.

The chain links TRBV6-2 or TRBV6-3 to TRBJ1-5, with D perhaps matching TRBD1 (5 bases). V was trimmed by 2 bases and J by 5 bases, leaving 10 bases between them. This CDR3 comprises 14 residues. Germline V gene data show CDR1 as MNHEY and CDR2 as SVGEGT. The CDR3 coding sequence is TGTGCCAGCAGTTACACGACAGCCGATCAGCCCCAGCATTTT. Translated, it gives CASSYTTADQPQHF.

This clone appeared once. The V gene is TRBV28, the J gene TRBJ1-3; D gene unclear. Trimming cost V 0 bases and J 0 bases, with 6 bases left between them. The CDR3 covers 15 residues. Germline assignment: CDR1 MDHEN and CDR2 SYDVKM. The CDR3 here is CASSLWSISGNTIYF. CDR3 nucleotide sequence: TGTGCCAGCAGTTTATGGTCAATCTCTGGAAACACCATATATTTT.

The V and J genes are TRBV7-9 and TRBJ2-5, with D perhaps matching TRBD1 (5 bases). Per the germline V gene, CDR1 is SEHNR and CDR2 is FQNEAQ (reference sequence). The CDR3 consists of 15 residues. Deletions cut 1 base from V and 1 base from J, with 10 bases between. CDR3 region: CASSLGGQTQETQYF. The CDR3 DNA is TGTGCCAGCAGCTTAGGGGGCCAGACCCAAGAGACCCAGTACTTC.

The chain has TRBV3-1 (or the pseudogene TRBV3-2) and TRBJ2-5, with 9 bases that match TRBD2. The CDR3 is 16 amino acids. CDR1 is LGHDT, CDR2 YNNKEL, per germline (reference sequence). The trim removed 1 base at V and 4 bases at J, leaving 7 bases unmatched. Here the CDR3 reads CASSQVSGGRGETQYF. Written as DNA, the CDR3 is TGTGCCAGCAGCCAAGTAAGCGGCGGGAGGGGAGAGACCCAGTACTTC.

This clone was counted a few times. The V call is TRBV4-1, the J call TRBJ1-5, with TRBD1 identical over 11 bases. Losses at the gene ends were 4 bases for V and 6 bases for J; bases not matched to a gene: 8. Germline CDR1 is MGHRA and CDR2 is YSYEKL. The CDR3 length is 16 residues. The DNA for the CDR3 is TGCGCCAGCAGCCCCGGCGGACAGGGGGCTGGTCAGCCCCAGCATTTT. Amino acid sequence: CASSPGGQGAGQPQHF.

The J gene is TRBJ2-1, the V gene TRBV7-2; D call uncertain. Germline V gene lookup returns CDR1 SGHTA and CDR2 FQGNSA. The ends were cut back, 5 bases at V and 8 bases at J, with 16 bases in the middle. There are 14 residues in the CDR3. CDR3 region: CASSKTQALDEQFF. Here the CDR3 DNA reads TGTGCCAGCAGCAAAACCCAAGCGTTGGATGAGCAGTTCTTC.

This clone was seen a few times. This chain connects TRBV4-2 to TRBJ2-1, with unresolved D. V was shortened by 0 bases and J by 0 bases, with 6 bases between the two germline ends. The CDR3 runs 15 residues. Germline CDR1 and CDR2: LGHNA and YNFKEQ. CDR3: CASSQEKSSYNEQFF. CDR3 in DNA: TGTGCCAGCAGCCAAGAAAAGAGCTCCTACAATGAGCAGTTCTTC.

CDR3 sequence (DNA): TGTGCCAGCAGTTGGGGACTAGCGGGAGGCACCGGGGAGCTGTTTTTT. This sequence encodes CASSWGLAGGTGELFF. The chain is built from TRBV27 and TRBJ2-2; TRBD2 agrees at 15 bases. Trimming cost V 4 bases and J 4 bases; bases outside gene matches: 1. The CDR3 covers 16 residues. From germline, CDR1 is MNHEY and CDR2 SMNVEV (reference sequence).

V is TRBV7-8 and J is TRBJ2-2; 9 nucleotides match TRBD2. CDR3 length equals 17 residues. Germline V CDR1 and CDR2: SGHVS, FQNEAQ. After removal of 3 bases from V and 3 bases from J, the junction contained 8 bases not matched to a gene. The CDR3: CASSLTLAGLYTGELFF. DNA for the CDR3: TGTGCCAGCAGCTTGACCCTAGCGGGACTCTACACCGGGGAGCTGTTTTTT. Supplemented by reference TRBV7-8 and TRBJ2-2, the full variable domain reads GAGVSQSPRYKVAKRGQDVALRCDPISGHVSLFWYQQALGQGPEFLTYFQNEAQLDKSGLPSDRFFAERPEGSVSTLKIQRTQQEDSAVYLCASSLTLAGLYTGELFFGEGSRLTVL.

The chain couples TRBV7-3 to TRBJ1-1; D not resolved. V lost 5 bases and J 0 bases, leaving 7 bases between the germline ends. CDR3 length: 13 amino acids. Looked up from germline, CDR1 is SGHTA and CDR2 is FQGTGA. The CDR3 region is CASSPGMNTEAFF. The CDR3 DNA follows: TGTGCCAGCAGCCCCGGGATGAACACTGAAGCTTTCTTT.

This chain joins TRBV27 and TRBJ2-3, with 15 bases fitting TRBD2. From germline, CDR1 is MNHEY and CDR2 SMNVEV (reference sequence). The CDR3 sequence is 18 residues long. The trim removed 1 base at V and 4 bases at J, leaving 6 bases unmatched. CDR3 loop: CASSLWGLAGGGADTQYF. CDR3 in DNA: TGTGCCAGCAGTTTATGGGGACTAGCGGGAGGTGGGGCAGATACGCAGTATTTT.

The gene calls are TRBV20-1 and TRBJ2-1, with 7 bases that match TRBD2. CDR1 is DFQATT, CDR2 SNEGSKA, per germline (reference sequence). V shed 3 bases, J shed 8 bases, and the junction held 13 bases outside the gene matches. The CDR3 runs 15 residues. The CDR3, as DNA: TGCAGTGCTAGTCCCGGCGGCGGGAGCCTCGATGAGCAGTTCTTC. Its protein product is CSASPGGGSLDEQFF.